The rows below give T cell receptor beta chains drawn from one sample of a study of T cells after yellow fever vaccination. Each CDR3 protein gets one entry after TCRdb re-called the 5' RACE reads with MiXCR. Of 280,000 or so distinct CDR3 sequences in the sample, approximately 8% were seen once. The sequencing here drew on CD4+ T cells sorted from PBMCs, taken 5 days after the yellow fever booster vaccination. The receptors come from a young man who received the YFV17D yellow fever vaccine. The CDR3 runs from the conserved cysteine through the conserved F or W. The D gene is left open where the match is weak. Size tells how often a clone was seen (once, few, many) or the class of an expanded clone, and some rows leave it out.

>TRBJ1-3|.|TRBV5-1|.
CASSLDAIGNSGNTIYF
TGCGCCAGCAGCTTGGATGCAATCGGAAACTCTGGAAACACCATATATTTT
>TRBJ2-3|.|TRBV5-1|.
CASSLVRGVTDTQYF
TGCGCCAGCAGCTTGGTCAGGGGGGTGACAGATACGCAGTATTTT
>TRBJ1-1|.|TRBV2|TRBD1
CASRQGVTEAFF
TGTGCCAGCAGACAGGGGGTCACTGAAGCTTTCTTT
>TRBJ1-1|.|TRBV4-2|TRBD1
CASSQGGTGMNTEAFF
TGTGCCAGCAGCCAAGGCGGGACAGGAATGAACACTGAAGCTTTCTTT
>TRBJ1-3|.|TRBV12-3/TRBV12-4|.
CASSLGKPGNTIYF
TGTGCCAGCAGTTTAGGGAAACCGGGAAACACCATATATTTT
>TRBJ1-5|many|TRBV5-1|.
CASSLGGASNQPQHF
TGCGCCAGCAGCCTGGGGGGGGCCAGCAATCAGCCCCAGCATTTT
>TRBJ1-1|few|TRBV9|TRBD1
CASSVEGAGPGAFF
TGTGCCAGCAGCGTAGAGGGGGCCGGCCCGGGGGCTTTCTTT
>TRBJ1-4|few|TRBV29-1|.
CSARVPYEKLFF
TGCAGCGCCAGGGTCCCTTATGAAAAACTGTTTTTT
>TRBJ1-5|few|TRBV6-2/TRBV6-3|.
CASSYNRANQPQHF
TGTGCCAGCAGCTATAACAGGGCGAATCAGCCCCAGCATTTT
>TRBJ1-1|many|TRBV20-1|.
CSARPGRTNTEAFF
TGCAGTGCTAGACCGGGACGTACGAACACTGAAGCTTTCTTT
>TRBJ1-1|.|TRBV7-2|.
CASSTYLATEAFF
TGTGCCAGCAGCACCTACCTAGCCACTGAAGCTTTCTTT
>TRBJ2-7|few|TRBV3-1|.
CASSQVVSYEQYF
TGTGCCAGCAGCCAAGTAGTCTCCTACGAGCAGTACTTC
>TRBJ2-1|many|TRBV4-3|.
CASSQDFRAREDEQFF
TGCGCCAGCAGCCAAGATTTTAGGGCCCGTGAGGATGAGCAGTTCTTC
>TRBJ2-2|.|TRBV21-1|.
CASSKAASGGFPPGELFF
TGTGCCAGCAGCAAAGCGGCTAGCGGGGGGTTCCCTCCGGGGGAGCTGTTTTTT
>TRBJ1-1|few|TRBV20-1|.
CSAIQDMNTEAFF
TGCAGTGCTATACAGGACATGAACACTGAAGCTTTCTTT
>TRBJ2-5|few|TRBV7-2|.
CASSFREPTQETQYF
TGTGCCAGCAGCTTTCGGGAGCCAACTCAAGAGACCCAGTACTTC
>TRBJ1-5|.|TRBV3-1|.
CASSQDRGAPQHF
TGTGCCAGCAGCCAAGATAGGGGAGCTCCCCAGCATTTT
>TRBJ1-1|.|TRBV7-2|.
CASSSGMVLEAFF
TGTGCCAGCAGCTCCGGTATGGTCCTTGAAGCTTTCTTT
>TRBJ1-2|.|TRBV13|.
CASSPARGFYGYTF
TGTGCCAGCAGCCCTGCTCGGGGGTTTTATGGCTACACCTTC
>TRBJ1-1|few|TRBV7-2|.
CASSLGGGGSRNTEAFF
TGTGCCAGCAGCTTAGGGGGCGGCGGGTCACGGAACACTGAAGCTTTCTTT
>TRBJ1-5|many|TRBV20-1|TRBD1
CSARTGTGYQPQHF
TGCAGTGCTCGAACCGGGACAGGGTATCAGCCCCAGCATTTT
>TRBJ2-1|few|TRBV10-3|.
CATVYSSIYNEQFF
TGTGCCACCGTCTATTCGTCCATTTACAATGAGCAGTTCTTC
>TRBJ2-2|.|TRBV4-3|.
CASSQDLTAGELFF
TGCGCCAGCAGCCAAGATCTAACCGCCGGGGAGCTGTTTTTT
>TRBJ2-6|.|TRBV6-6|.
CASSRETGANVLTF
TGTGCCAGCAGTCGGGAGACTGGGGCCAACGTCCTGACTTTC
>TRBJ1-5|few|TRBV7-9|TRBD1
CASREQGDGQPQHF
TGTGCCAGCAGGGAACAGGGGGACGGTCAGCCCCAGCATTTT
>TRBJ2-3|.|TRBV9|.
CASRPAGFDTDTQYF
TGTGCCAGCAGGCCGGCAGGGTTTGATACAGATACGCAGTATTTT
>TRBJ1-1|few|TRBV25-1|.
CASSDRMNTEAFF
TGTGCCAGCAGTGACCGGATGAACACTGAAGCTTTCTTT
>TRBJ2-1|few|TRBV18|.
CASSPRGAHEQFF
TGTGCCAGCTCACCACGGGGGGCGCATGAGCAGTTCTTC
>TRBJ2-7|many|TRBV5-1|.
CASSFGTGWEQYF
TGCGCCAGCAGCTTCGGTACCGGATGGGAGCAGTACTTC